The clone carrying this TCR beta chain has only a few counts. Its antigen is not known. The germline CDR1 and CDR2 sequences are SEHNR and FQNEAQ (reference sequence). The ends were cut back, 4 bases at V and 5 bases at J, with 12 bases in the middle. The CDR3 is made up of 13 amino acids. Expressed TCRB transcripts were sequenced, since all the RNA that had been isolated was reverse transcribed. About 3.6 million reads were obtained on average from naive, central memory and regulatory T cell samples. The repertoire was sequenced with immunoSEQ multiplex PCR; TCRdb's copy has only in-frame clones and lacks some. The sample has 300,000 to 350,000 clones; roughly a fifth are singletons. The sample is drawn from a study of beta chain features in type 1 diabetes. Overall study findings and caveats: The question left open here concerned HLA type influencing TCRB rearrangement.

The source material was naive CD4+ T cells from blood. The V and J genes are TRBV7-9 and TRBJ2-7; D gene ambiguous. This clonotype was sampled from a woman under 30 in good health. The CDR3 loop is CASSSKNLNEQYF. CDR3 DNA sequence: TGTGCCAGCAGCTCTAAGAACCTCAACGAGCAGTACTTC.